This is a list of T cell receptor beta chains from one sample in a study of shared clonotypes between healthy human individuals. Clones were read by immunoSEQ multiplex PCR, and TCRdb kept only the in-frame ones, dropping some. The sample has some 1.5 million clones; nearly 99% are singletons. The sequenced material came from naive CD4+ T cells sorted from blood. All receptors come from a man aged 30 to 45 in good health. CDR3s include the opening cysteine and the closing phenylalanine or tryptophan. Each record gives: J gene, clone size, V gene, D gene, CDR3 protein, CDR3 DNA. A D gene is named only where the DNA matches it firmly. Rows may omit the clone size; those that give it use once, few, many or a size class.

TRBJ2-7	NA	TRBV11-1	TRBD1	CASSLGGTGVYEQYF	TGTGCCAGCAGCTTAGGCGGGACAGGGGTCTACGAGCAGTACTTC
TRBJ1-1	NA	TRBV7-9	NA	CASSSDPNTEAFF	TGTGCCAGCAGCTCGGACCCGAACACTGAAGCTTTCTTT
TRBJ1-1	NA	TRBV29-1	NA	CLVTLSTMNTEAFF	TGCCTAGTTACGTTGTCCACCATGAACACTGAAGCTTTCTTT
TRBJ1-5	NA	TRBV2	TRBD1	CSAGQGLNQPQHF	TGTTCCGCTGGACAGGGACTCAATCAGCCCCAGCATTTT
TRBJ2-1	NA	TRBV5-1	TRBD2	CASSSGLEPNNEQFF	TGCGCCAGCAGCTCTGGACTAGAGCCTAACAATGAGCAGTTCTTC
TRBJ2-7	NA	TRBV28	NA	CASLSGTSREQYF	TGTGCCAGTCTCTCCGGGACATCACGCGAGCAGTACTTC
TRBJ2-3	NA	TRBV5-5	TRBD2	CASNQAGSFTDTQYF	TGTGCCAGCAACCAAGCGGGATCGTTCACAGATACGCAGTATTTT
TRBJ2-7	NA	TRBV7-2	NA	CASSLVGLAGLEQYF	TGTGCCAGCAGCTTAGTCGGGCTAGCTGGTCTCGAGCAGTACTTC
TRBJ2-6	NA	TRBV7-3	TRBD1	CASSGTVPSGANVLTF	TGTGCCAGCAGCGGGACAGTTCCCTCTGGGGCCAACGTCCTGACTTTC
TRBJ1-4	NA	TRBV5-1	TRBD1	CASKDRTNEKLFF	TGCGCCAGCAAGGACAGGACTAATGAAAAACTGTTTTTT
TRBJ2-1	once	TRBV9	TRBD2	CASSVDGREGSYNEQFF	TGTGCCAGCAGCGTAGACGGGCGGGAGGGCTCCTACAATGAGCAGTTCTTC
TRBJ2-1	NA	TRBV6-5	NA	CASSYGHNEQFF	TGTGCCAGCAGTTATGGTCACAATGAGCAGTTCTTC
TRBJ1-1	NA	TRBV18	NA	CASSRENTEAFF	TGTGCCAGCTCCCGAGAGAACACTGAAGCTTTCTTT
TRBJ1-2	NA	TRBV10-3	TRBD1	CAISDPGGEGASGYTF	TGTGCCATCAGTGACCCTGGGGGTGAGGGGGCCTCTGGCTACACCTTC
TRBJ2-5	NA	TRBV5-1	TRBD2	CASSLPSGEETQYF	TGCGCCAGCAGCTTGCCTAGCGGGGAAGAGACCCAGTACTTC
TRBJ2-5	NA	TRBV18	NA	CASSPLGASETQYF	TGTGCCAGCTCACCGTTAGGGGCCTCAGAGACCCAGTACTTC
TRBJ1-2	once	TRBV5-1	NA	CASSSDGAGYTF	TGCGCCAGCAGCTCGGACGGTGCGGGCTACACCTTC
TRBJ1-4	NA	TRBV5-1	NA	CASSRTGEGEKLFF	TGCGCCAGCAGCCGGACGGGGGAAGGTGAAAAACTGTTTTTT
TRBJ1-1	NA	TRBV25-1	NA	CASSEWSGRTEAFF	TGTGCCAGCAGTGAATGGTCAGGGAGGACTGAAGCTTTCTTT
TRBJ1-2	NA	TRBV7-9	NA	CASSLPGKNYGYTF	TGTGCCAGCAGCTTACCCGGGAAAAACTATGGCTACACCTTC
TRBJ1-1	NA	TRBV29-1	NA	CSVGHTEAFF	TGCAGCGTTGGGCACACTGAAGCTTTCTTT
TRBJ2-1	NA	TRBV9	NA	CASSLKDVRGEQFF	TGTGCCAGCAGCCTAAAGGACGTGAGGGGTGAGCAGTTCTTC
TRBJ1-2	NA	TRBV15	NA	CATSTDTYGYTF	TGTGCCACCAGCACTGACACCTATGGCTACACCTTC
TRBJ1-2	NA	TRBV5-6	NA	CASSSDSGRGRYTF	TGTGCCAGCAGCTCCGATTCCGGACGAGGTCGCTACACCTTC
TRBJ2-1	NA	TRBV15	TRBD2	CATSASSGGYNEQFF	TGTGCCACCAGTGCGTCGAGCGGGGGCTACAATGAGCAGTTCTTC
TRBJ2-1	NA	TRBV19	TRBD2	CASSWERGLAGHNEQFF	TGTGCCAGTAGCTGGGAAAGGGGACTAGCGGGACACAATGAGCAGTTCTTC
TRBJ2-2	NA	TRBV25-1	TRBD2	CASSESGTKNTGELFF	TGTGCCAGCAGTGAGAGCGGGACCAAGAACACCGGGGAGCTGTTTTTT
TRBJ1-5	NA	TRBV28	NA	CASSLWVGDGNQPQHF	TGTGCCAGCAGTTTGTGGGTAGGGGATGGCAATCAGCCCCAGCATTTT
TRBJ1-1	NA	TRBV25-1	NA	CASSEWDGTMNTEAFF	TGTGCCAGCAGTGAATGGGACGGAACCATGAACACTGAAGCTTTCTTT
TRBJ2-7	NA	TRBV5-1	NA	CASSSSGGRYEQYF	TGCGCCAGCAGCTCGTCTGGGGGCCGCTACGAGCAGTACTTC
TRBJ1-2	NA	TRBV11-2	NA	CASSPRGKRGYTF	TGTGCCAGCAGCCCCCGGGGCAAAAGGGGCTACACCTTC
TRBJ2-1	NA	TRBV27	NA	CASSLLSASANEQFF	TGTGCCAGCAGTTTACTCTCCGCTAGCGCCAATGAGCAGTTCTTC
TRBJ2-7	NA	TRBV10-3	TRBD2	CAISEGTNAREQYF	TGTGCCATCAGTGAGGGGACTAACGCAAGAGAGCAGTACTTC
TRBJ2-2	NA	TRBV25-1	NA	CASSEPRGSWNTGELFF	TGTGCCAGCAGTGAACCCCGTGGTAGCTGGAACACCGGGGAGCTGTTTTTT
TRBJ2-2	NA	TRBV9	TRBD1	CASSVGPGTGVSGELFF	TGTGCCAGCAGCGTAGGGCCCGGGACAGGGGTCAGCGGGGAGCTGTTTTTT
TRBJ2-1	once	TRBV7-6	NA	CASSSLFRDYNEQFF	TGTGCCAGCAGCTCACTCTTCCGGGACTACAATGAGCAGTTCTTC
TRBJ2-5	NA	TRBV19	NA	CASSIDGETQYF	TGTGCCAGTAGTATTGATGGAGAGACCCAGTACTTC
TRBJ1-2	NA	TRBV5-4	NA	CASSSTLSLTVRYTF	TGTGCCAGCAGCTCCACTCTATCTTTGACGGTCCGCTACACCTTC
TRBJ2-7	NA	TRBV6-1	NA	CASSADPAHEQYF	TGTGCCAGCAGTGCGGACCCGGCCCACGAGCAGTACTTC
TRBJ2-3	once	TRBV29-1	TRBD2	CSVARLAGGSSDTQYF	TGCAGCGTTGCAAGACTAGCGGGAGGGTCCTCTGATACGCAGTATTTT